These 4 T cell receptor beta chains originate from one sample sequenced in a study of shared clonotypes between healthy human individuals. Repertoires were generated with immunoSEQ multiplex PCR, while TCRdb's copy carries only in-frame clones and drops some. The data hold about 2.1 million clones, with about 92% observed a single time. CD45RO-negative CD8 cells positively selected for CCR7 made up the naive population, which excluded terminally differentiated effector memory CD45RA+ cells. The sample taken for sequencing was naive CD8+ T cells from PBMCs. These receptors came from a young man in good health. Some clones in this sample may be carry-over from other donors' samples.

The table lists this clone with a count of one. The chain joins TRBV18 to TRBJ2-5; TRBD1 aligns across 10 bases. The V gene end was trimmed by 6 bases and the J gene end by 6 bases; junction bases not matched to a gene: 10. The CDR3 runs 15 residues. The germline V gene has CDR1 KGHSH and CDR2 LQKENI. CDR3 nucleotides: TGTGCCAGCTCGAACCGGGACAGGGGTTCGAAGACCCAGTACTTC. Protein: CASSNRDRGSKTQYF.

This chain joins TRBV29-1 and TRBJ2-1; 9 bases line up with TRBD2. The CDR3 runs 12 residues. Germline trimming cut 7 bases from V and 10 bases from J; bases unmatched to any gene: 8. Germline-derived CDR1 and CDR2 are SQVTM and ANQGSEA. This chain's CDR3 is CSASTLAGEQFF. The CDR3 nucleotides are TGCAGCGCCTCTACCCTAGCGGGAGAGCAGTTCTTC.

This rearrangement joins TRBV4-1 to TRBJ2-5, with D possibly matching TRBD2 (5 bases). The V end was cut by 8 bases, the J end by 2 bases, with 9 bases between. Germline V gene lookup returns CDR1 MGHRA and CDR2 YSYEKL. The CDR3 runs to 12 residues. CDR3 amino acids: CASRGRQETQYF. The DNA for the CDR3 is TGCGCCAGCCGAGGGCGGCAAGAGACCCAGTACTTC.

As for this clone: This sample includes further DNA sequences coding for the same CDR3. This sequence joins TRBV28 and TRBJ2-2; TRBD1 might be the D (5 bases). The V end was cut by 6 bases, the J end by 5 bases, with 13 bases between. Germline CDR1 is MDHEN and CDR2 is SYDVKM. The length of the CDR3 is 14 residues. CDR3 sequence reads: CASSLRGHTGELFF. In nucleotides, the CDR3 is TGTGCCAGCAGCCTAAGGGGCCATACCGGGGAGCTGTTTTTT.